This T cell receptor (beta chain) was documented in a study of shared clonotypes between healthy human individuals (dated by TCRdb to between 2020 and 2021). Study-level background: A few men and two women, aged 18 to 49 years, made up the cohort. For each donor, CD4 naive and CD4 memory were each given three plates, CD8 naive was given two plates, and CD8 memory was given one plate. The study deeply sequenced blood TCR repertoires of about 5 healthy adults to estimate repertoire size and the extent of clonotype sharing between individuals. To increase sequencing depth and limit assay-specific biases, different laboratories used diverse techniques to prepare libraries and sequence TCR repertoires. Per donor, leukapheresis produced somewhere between about 0.94 and 9.5 billion PBMCs. Overall study results and their limits: Incomplete sequencing was indicated by rarefaction of sorted-subset datasets, despite the large sequencing depth. Sharing across a few donors was observed for approximately 4.6% of naive CD4, over 3% of naive CD8, 2% to 2.5% of memory CD4, and roughly 0.4% of memory CD8 clonotypes. Sampling was restricted to blood, and TCR repertoires in tissue are likely to differ from TCR repertoires in blood. Pairwise subsampling led to the expectation that sequencing depth would affect the degree of clonotype sharing among donors. Naive subsets generally had larger estimated clonotype richness than memory subsets. The genetic and exposure-history diversity represented was limited by the small number of donors. Higher generation probabilities were observed for clonotypes shared by all four sorted-subset donors than for non-shared clonotypes.

Using the deep immunoSEQ assay, TCR CDR3 regions were amplified from genomic DNA by multiplex PCR. Genomic DNA extracted from each cell subset was distributed evenly over all wells of several immunoSEQ 96-well plates, and each plate served as one replicate. For sorted subsets, each replicate PCR was loaded with 150 to 250 ng genomic DNA, equivalent to 30,000 or so T cell genomes. Purified libraries were measured with a Qubit 3.0 fluorometer, size-checked on a Bioanalyzer 2100, and measured again with the KAPA Library Quantification kit. Every immunoSEQ 96-well plate was sequenced on a dedicated single-read 150-cycle Illumina NextSeq 550 flow cell. Per the source publication's procedure: Because the immunoSEQ output held only junctional sequences and lacked quality scores, the filtering could not match the filtering applied to full-length reads. To assign V/J genes and CDR3, sequences were annotated against IMGT germline references using PyIR, a Python wrapper for IgBLAST v1.9. Any read was removed if the V/J assignment was weak (E-value above 1e-6), the CDR3 was missing, or the read contained stop codons, out-of-frame junctions, or ambiguous translated residues. A V3J clonotype was defined by an identical inferred V gene, J gene, and CDR3 amino acid sequence. Percentage overlap between repertoires was calculated by dividing the number of shared unique clonotypes by the size of the smaller repertoire. Three approaches were used to assess repertoire richness: RTK rarefaction, the Chao1 estimator, and Recon v2.1 estimates of unobserved clonotypes. Generation probabilities for all TCRbeta clonotypes obtained by the gDNA method from a handful of donors were computed using OLGA. Held by TCRdb, this immuneACCESS table contains in-frame sequences only and omits some clones. Under half of the omission traces to an unresolved V gene where checked; the cause of the rest is unknown. The DNA gave D and trimming, while V, J and clone size come from that table. This sample is represented by 800,000 to 1,200,000 clones; 70% to 80% of them were singletons. The ten largest clones represent around 0.47% of the sample.

Healthy HIV-negative adults with no recently reported acute infections or vaccinations were included as donors. Every donor was a Caucasian adult residing in Nashville, Tennessee, USA. Magnetic negative selection was used to enrich CD4+ T cells, after which naive cells were positively selected on CD45RA and the negative fraction became the memory subset. After blood collection by leukapheresis, PBMCs were isolated using Ficoll-Histopaque density gradient centrifugation and then cryopreserved in the vapor phase of liquid nitrogen. Purity and quantity of every magnetically sorted T cell population were checked by analytical flow cytometry. Each sorted fraction had its genomic DNA isolated and then quantified by UV absorbance on a Nanodrop 2000c. In its sample, this clone was seen many times. The antigen this receptor binds is unknown. Per-base qualities were not stored, and no clone one base away is much larger.

Sequenced sample: memory CD4+ T cells from PBMCs. What this sample's cell subset or site label stands for: CD45RA-negative fraction. The sequence came from a young man in good health. Some clones in this sample may be carry-over from other donors' samples.

The DNA sequence is given as TGCGCCAGCAGCCTCCGGACAGTGGAGACCCAGTACTTC. Translated, it reads CASSLRTVETQYF. Recombination connected TRBV4-1 to TRBJ2-5; a tentative D call is TRBD1 (6 bases match). Sequences MGHRA (CDR1) and YSYEKL (CDR2) are obtained from the germline V gene. Deletion took 4 bases off V and 5 bases off J, with a span of 11 bases between the germline ends. There are 13 amino acids in the CDR3, from cysteine to phenylalanine inclusive. Just the 39-base CDR3 DNA is kept, in frame starting at base 1.